The rows below give T cell receptor beta chains drawn from one sample of a study of T cell responses to AZD1222 COVID-19 vaccine. The repertoire was sequenced with immunoSEQ multiplex PCR; TCRdb's copy has only in-frame clones and lacks some. The sample yields some 130,000 clones, approximately 94% seen once. This specimen was peripheral blood, taken on day 0 of AZD1222 vaccination. These receptors were collected from an adult in good health. Each CDR3 is given with its conserved first and last residue. The order of the fields is V gene, clone size, J gene, D gene, CDR3 length, CDR3 protein, CDR3 DNA. A D gene is named only where the DNA matches it firmly. A clone size is listed for some rows: how often the clone was seen (once, few, many), or a class if it is expanded.

TRBV24-1	-	TRBJ1-1	TRBD1	13	CATREQGRTEAFF	TGTGCCACCAGGGAACAGGGGAGGACTGAAGCTTTCTTT
TRBV30	-	TRBJ2-7	TRBD1	13	CAWIGTEYYEQYF	TGTGCCTGGATTGGGACAGAGTACTACGAGCAGTACTTC
TRBV27	once	TRBJ1-3	-	13	CASRDNSGNTIYF	TGTGCCAGCAGGGACAACTCTGGAAACACCATATATTTT
TRBV27	-	TRBJ2-3	-	15	CASSLKGTPGDTQYF	TGTGCCAGCAGTTTAAAGGGGACTCCTGGAGATACGCAGTATTTT
TRBV6-5	-	TRBJ1-2	-	13	CASSRTANYGYTF	TGTGCCAGCAGCAGGACAGCTAACTATGGCTACACCTTC
TRBV4-2	-	TRBJ2-4	TRBD1	14	CASSQNRGGDIQYF	TGTGCCAGCAGCCAAAACAGGGGTGGGGACATTCAGTACTTC
TRBV29-1	-	TRBJ2-1	-	12	CSALPNYNEQFF	TGCAGCGCCCTTCCCAACTACAATGAGCAGTTCTTC
TRBV28	-	TRBJ2-7	-	12	CASTPGGYEQYF	TGTGCCAGCACACCTGGGGGATACGAGCAGTACTTC
TRBV30	few	TRBJ1-4	-	19	CAWSVWAESILGLNEKLFF	TGTGCCTGGAGTGTTTGGGCGGAATCTATCCTGGGACTTAATGAAAAACTGTTTTTT
TRBV11-2	-	TRBJ1-1	TRBD1	15	CASRPLQGARTEAFF	TGTGCCAGCAGACCTTTACAGGGGGCGAGGACTGAAGCTTTCTTT
TRBV11-3	-	TRBJ1-2	TRBD1	13	CASSWDRDYGYTF	TGTGCCAGCAGCTGGGACAGGGACTATGGCTACACCTTC